This T cell receptor beta chain stems from a study of T-cell memory formation after mild COVID-19 (dated by TCRdb to the early 2020s). For the study in its entirety: TCR sequence clusters from the two donors were found to be largely donor specific. In a couple of donors, T-cell clones that expanded and contracted after mild COVID-19 were tracked by sequencing TCRalpha and TCRbeta repertoires over time. The cohort was made up of two young adult volunteers, one female and one male, who were previously healthy. Beyond this particular receptor, the publication reports: Some responding clones were detected in pre-infection memory, suggesting pre-existing cross-reactive memory T cells joined the SARS-CoV-2 response. Contracting CD4+ clones appeared mostly in the CM and EM memory subsets, whereas CD8+ clones were enriched in EMRA. The study included only a couple of mild cases, and larger cohorts that include severe cases with pre-infection samples were judged to be necessary. Balanced CD4/CD8 phenotypes were observed for clones contracting from day 15 to 85, whereas a bias towards CD4+ was observed for a second wave of clones expanding from day 15 to 37. SARS-CoV-2 specificity of the second-wave clones peaking on day 37 was not confirmed.

Sequencing used an Illumina NovaSeq 6000. TCRalpha and TCRbeta cDNA libraries were constructed by 5'RACE with constant-segment primers, with sample barcodes and unique molecular identifiers being introduced. Trizol reagent was used to extract RNA from every sample. Amplification of the libraries took two PCR steps, and the second step added a second sample barcode plus Illumina TruSeq adapters. Libraries were sequenced on an Illumina NovaSeq with 2 x 150 bp paired-end reads. As for how the authors treated the data: The reads were demultiplexed and collapsed into UMI-guided consensus sequences using migec v1.2.7. Using mixcr v2.1.11, UMI consensuses were aligned to TRA and TRB V and J templates and then assembled into clonotypes. A clonotype was counted as expanded or contracted only if both edgeR and NoisET called the change significant, with noise models trained on biological replicates. For edgeR calls, the thresholds were a false discovery rate-adjusted p below 0.01 and a log2 fold-change of 1. As an exploratory analysis of dynamics, max-normalized trajectories of the 1000 most abundant clonotypes were examined by PCA with hierarchical clustering. Separately sequenced CD4+ and CD8+ repertoires were used to assign the CD4 or CD8 phenotype of responding clones. TCRdb redid the processing of the public reads, applying fastp at Q25 and MiXCR, and retained in-frame beta chains. Here each entry gathers all rows of one CDR3 protein and keeps the most common genes and DNA. The V and J calls, along with clone size, are taken from TCRdb and not from the paper's own processing. Present in this sample are about 140,000 distinct CDR3 sequences, less than 20% of which were seen just once. In total, the top ten clones hold about 2% of the sample.

Ficoll-Paque density gradient centrifugation was the method used to isolate PBMCs. As to this clonotype: No cognate antigen has been identified for it. No qualities accompany the bases; no much larger clone lies one base away.

The CDR3 has 14 amino acids, counting the end cysteine and phenylalanine. This entry keeps only the CDR3 DNA: 42 bases, framed from base 1. The germline V gene encodes CDR1 SGHVS and CDR2 FQNEAQ. The V and J ends are trimmed by 1 base and 1 base, leaving 8 bases between them. The receptor comes from an adult woman who had mild COVID-19 (a few samples of this study predate the infection). The sample titles of this study are shuffled in the database, so cell type and time point are left out; the donor was told from shared clones. Rearrangement joined TRBV7-8 to TRBJ2-7; no confident D gene assignment can be made. Sequencing input: PBMCs or a T cell subset sorted from them (not recorded which). The DNA sequence reads TGTGCCAGCAGCTTAGTGCCGAATTCCTACGAGCAGTACTTC. Its translation is CASSLVPNSYEQYF.